This is a list of T cell receptor beta chains from one sample in a study of cytomegalovirus exposure and HLA in healthy donors. Some clones are missing from TCRdb's copy, which holds only in-frame ones; the method was immunoSEQ multiplex PCR. The sample records fewer than 200,000 clones, 81% being singletons. What was sequenced was PBMCs. The receptors stem from a woman between 45 and 65 years old in good health and CMV-seronegative. The CDR3 runs from the conserved cysteine through the conserved F or W. A D gene is named only where the DNA matches it firmly. Clone size is given for some rows only: seen once, a few or many times, or a class if the clone is expanded.

.	TRBJ2-7	few	TRBV5-5	CASNLASTYEQYF	TGTGCCAGCAACCTAGCATCTACCTACGAGCAGTACTTC
TRBD2	TRBJ2-1	.	TRBV10-3	CAISGSGAGERNEQFF	TGTGCCATCAGTGGGAGCGGAGCGGGAGAGAGGAATGAGCAGTTCTTC
TRBD2	TRBJ2-7	.	TRBV6-5	CASSYPTSGYEQYF	TGTGCCAGCAGCTATCCGACTAGCGGCTACGAGCAGTACTTC
TRBD2	TRBJ2-2	.	TRBV19	CASSPNERGVATGELFF	TGTGCCAGTAGTCCTAATGAGCGGGGAGTAGCCACCGGGGAGCTGTTTTTT
TRBD1	TRBJ2-5	.	TRBV9	CASSLRDSEETQYF	TGTGCCAGCAGCCTAAGGGACAGCGAAGAGACCCAGTACTTC
.	TRBJ2-7	once	TRBV27	CASGESYTYEQYF	TGTGCCAGCGGGGAGAGCTACACCTACGAGCAGTACTTC
.	TRBJ2-7	once	TRBV5-1	CASSLELAGGEQYF	TGCGCCAGCAGCTTGGAGCTAGCAGGCGGCGAGCAGTACTTC
.	TRBJ1-4	.	TRBV28	CASRPTEATNEKLFF	TGTGCCAGCAGGCCCACAGAAGCAACTAATGAAAAACTGTTTTTT
.	TRBJ2-1	few	TRBV5-8	CASSSGSSWYNEQFF	TGTGCCAGCAGCTCCGGCTCTAGCTGGTACAATGAGCAGTTCTTC
.	TRBJ1-1	.	TRBV5-1	CASSLAGIQTEAFF	TGCGCCAGCAGCTTGGCCGGAATACAGACTGAAGCTTTCTTT
.	TRBJ1-2	few	TRBV7-2	CASSLRQSYGYTF	TGTGCCAGCAGCTTGAGACAGAGCTATGGCTACACCTTC
TRBD1	TRBJ2-2	.	TRBV11-2	CATGDRAFAGELFF	TGTGCCACCGGAGACAGGGCGTTTGCCGGGGAGCTGTTTTTT
.	TRBJ1-6	.	TRBV6-6	CASTKGDSNSPLHF	TGTGCCAGCACTAAAGGGGACTCTAATTCACCCCTCCACTTT
.	TRBJ1-5	.	TRBV6-6	CASREGTSNQPQHF	TGTGCCAGCCGGGAAGGAACTAGCAATCAGCCCCAGCATTTT
TRBD2	TRBJ2-7	.	TRBV4-1	CASSPSGTALIYEQYF	TGCGCCAGCAGCCCTAGCGGGACTGCTCTAATCTACGAGCAGTACTTC
.	TRBJ2-7	.	TRBV28	CASIQDTRGEQYF	TGTGCCAGCATCCAGGACACGCGCGGCGAGCAGTACTTC
TRBD2	TRBJ2-2	.	TRBV4-1	CASSLLAGPPGELFF	TGCGCCAGCAGCCTATTAGCGGGGCCGCCCGGGGAGCTGTTTTTT
TRBD2	TRBJ2-7	.	TRBV5-4	CASSLLAGGSYEQYF	TGTGCCAGCAGCTTGTTGGCGGGGGGATCCTACGAGCAGTACTTC
TRBD1	TRBJ2-2	.	TRBV2	CASSADRGWGELFF	TGTGCCAGCAGCGCGGACAGGGGATGGGGGGAGCTGTTTTTT
.	TRBJ2-1	.	TRBV5-1	CASSSGLVNEQFF	TGCGCCAGCAGCTCGGGACTTGTCAATGAGCAGTTCTTC
TRBD1	TRBJ2-2	.	TRBV6-5	CARWTGRTGELFF	TGTGCCAGGTGGACAGGGAGGACCGGGGAGCTGTTTTTT
TRBD2	TRBJ2-2	.	TRBV4-3	CASSQDTSGGTGELFF	TGCGCCAGCAGCCAAGATACTAGCGGGGGGACCGGGGAGCTGTTTTTT
.	TRBJ1-2	.	TRBV29-1	CSVEAGSAGYTF	TGCAGCGTTGAGGCAGGATCGGCTGGCTACACCTTC
.	TRBJ2-3	.	TRBV9	CASSSRQETDTQYF	TGTGCCAGCAGCAGCAGACAGGAAACAGATACGCAGTATTTT
.	TRBJ1-4	.	TRBV25-1	CASSEFTGLNEKLFF	TGTGCCAGCAGTGAATTTACAGGCTTAAATGAAAAACTGTTTTTT
.	TRBJ2-7	.	TRBV7-2	CASSLDRGSYEQYF	TGTGCCAGCAGCTTAGATCGGGGGTCCTACGAGCAGTACTTC